The table lists the clone carrying this T cell receptor (beta chain) with many counts. Its antigen is still unknown. The entry originates in a study of regulatory T cells in long-lasting Graves disease. Points from the study as a whole: Possibly, accuracy suffered from the small sample size. The number of shared public clonotypes was higher in persistent patients (about 3,000) than new patients (966).

Time point of the sample: newly diagnosed GD, antithyroid drugs for less than 3 months. PBMC RNA was the source of the TCR library. The patients were enrolled through endocrinology in Xi'an, China. The TCR beta library used iRepertoire HTBI primers with Arm-PCR amplification of CDR3. TCRdb fed the multiplex PCR reads into MiXCR, producing one record per CDR3 protein. This sample has 580,000 or so distinct CDR3 sequences, with around 16% found just once. CDR3 length equals 15 residues. Germline values: CDR1 DFQATT, CDR2 SNEGSKA (reference sequence). The V gene end was trimmed by 1 base and the J gene end by 9 bases; junction bases not matched to a gene: 12. These sequences were also reported in another study, on T cells in Graves' hyperthyroidism and ophthalmopathy.

The receptor was isolated from a man younger than 35 with Graves disease. The chain recombines TRBV20-1 with TRBJ2-1; 7 bases match TRBD2. The sequences come from peripheral blood mononuclear cells (PBMCs), collected at new diagnosis, from a patient treated with antithyroid drugs. The CDR3 bases are TGCAGTGCTAGAGTCGTGACTAGCAATATAGGTGAGCAGTTCTTC. This sequence encodes CSARVVTSNIGEQFF.